This paragraph reports one TCR beta chain. The antigen is not known. The data stem from a study of cytomegalovirus exposure and HLA in healthy donors. In the study overall: Early release data held around 80 million unique TCRs from HLA-typed donors.

Study results and caveats: The likely explanation for a cluster of highly shared sequence variants was sequencing artifact. Reportedly, TCR beta sequences accurately predicted HLA-A and HLA-B alleles in most subjects. A later analysis reported that several of the most significant clusters appeared to be linked to common viral pathogens, among them Epstein-Barr virus.

This CDR3 region has 13 residues. Germline CDR1 reads MNHEY; CDR2 reads SVGAGI. In the PCR, 60 Vbeta and 13 Jbeta primers were used. Produced via immunoSEQ multiplex PCR; TCRdb's table is partial and in-frame only. The sample lists fewer than 150,000 clones; 75% to 80% were seen once. Input material: PBMCs. The J gene is TRBJ2-5, the V gene TRBV6-5; D possibly corresponds to TRBD2 (6 bases). The J call is in doubt because the DNA end fits TRBJ2-7 better. This receptor was taken from a middle-aged woman in good health and CMV-seropositive. The DNA for the CDR3 is TGTGCCAGCAGTTACGGGACTCTCTACGAGCAGTACTTC. It yields the protein CASSYGTLYEQYF.